The 5 T cell receptor beta chains below come from one sample, sequenced in a study of T cells after posttransplantation cyclophosphamide. This table comes from immunoSEQ multiplex PCR, and its TCRdb copy is limited to in-frame clones, with some not included. The profile shows approximately 22,000 clones, roughly two thirds of them singletons. Sequenced sample: memory CD4+ T cells sorted from PBMCs. The source is a woman aged 60 to 75 in good health, CMV-negative, and a related stem cell transplant donor.

This sequence joins TRBV29-1 and TRBJ1-3; 7 bases line up with TRBD1. V lost 6 bases to trimming and J lost 4 bases; unmatched junction nucleotides: 3. Germline-derived CDR1 and CDR2 are SQVTM and ANQGSEA. The CDR3 loop spans 12 amino acids. The CDR3 nucleotides are TGCAGCGTGATGACAGGGGGAAACACCATATATTTT. Its translation: CSVMTGGNTIYF.

The chain joins TRBV6-6 to TRBJ1-5; D might be TRBD1 (6 bases). With 4 bases removed from V and 7 bases from J, the gap between germline ends came to 14 bases. Per the germline V gene, CDR1 is MNHNY and CDR2 is SVGAGI (reference sequence). This CDR3 has 14 amino acids. This chain's CDR3 is CASSSQGSNQPQHF. As DNA, the CDR3 is TGTGCCAGCAGTTCCCAGGGGTCAAACCAGCCCCAGCATTTT.

CDR3 nucleotide sequence: TGTGCCAGCAGTTCCGGTACCAACAGGGGGCGAAGGGGCTACACCTTC. Its translation: CASSSGTNRGRRGYTF. The J gene is TRBJ1-2, the V gene TRBV6-5; 9 positions agree with TRBD1. There are 16 residues in the CDR3. V gave up 4 bases and J gave up 8 bases; unmatched junction bases: 14. Germline V CDR1 and CDR2: MNHEY, SVGAGI.

V is TRBV7-3 and J is TRBJ1-5; 7 bases are a match to TRBD1. V shed 1 base and J 4 bases; nucleotides not matched to a gene: 7. The germline CDR1 and CDR2 sequences are SGHTA and FQGTGA. The CDR3 is 16 residues long. The CDR3 spells CASSLRGTAENQPQHF. The CDR3 DNA is TGTGCCAGCAGCTTAAGGGGGACAGCTGAGAATCAGCCCCAGCATTTT.

The chain couples TRBV19 to TRBJ2-6; perhaps TRBD1 as D (7 bases). Looked up from germline, CDR1 is LNHDA and CDR2 is SQIVND (reference sequence). The ends were cut back, 6 bases at V and 1 base at J, with 13 bases in the middle. The CDR3 has 16 amino acids. In nucleotides, the CDR3 is TGTGCCAGTAGCAGACAGGGAGGATCTGGGGCCAACGTCCTGACTTTC. Translated: CASSRQGGSGANVLTF.